Listed here are 19 T cell receptor beta chains from one sample, sequenced in a study of OX40 agonist ivuxolimab in advanced cancers. The repertoire was sequenced with immunoSEQ multiplex PCR; TCRdb's copy has only in-frame clones and lacks some. There are 45,000 to 60,000 clones in the sample; nearly 85% occur only once, and 3% to 3.5% lies in the top ten. This sample comprised CD4+ or CD8+ T cells sorted from blood, obtained in a trial of the OX40 agonist ivuxolimab. All receptors come from an adult with an advanced solid tumor such as melanoma, head and neck, liver or kidney cancer.

This clone was observed a handful of times. The chain combines TRBV6-6 with TRBJ1-5; D is unclear. Trimming shortened V by 7 bases and J by 6 bases, and 13 bases separated the two germline ends. Germline V gene data show CDR1 as MNHNY and CDR2 as SVGAGI (reference sequence). The CDR3 sequence is 13 residues long. The CDR3 DNA sequence: TGTGCCAGCATCCCTACAGCGGCTCAGCCCCAGCATTTT. It codes for CASIPTAAQPQHF.

This clone has a single count. V is TRBV6-1 and J is TRBJ1-5; 8 bases are a match to TRBD1. Germline CDR1 MNHNS, CDR2 SASEGT. CDR3 length: 18 amino acids. V gave up 4 bases and J gave up 0 bases; unmatched junction bases: 11. CDR3 protein: CASSGDRMVVNSNQPQHF. The CDR3 DNA is TGTGCCAGCAGTGGGGACAGGATGGTGGTTAATAGCAATCAGCCCCAGCATTTT.

The rearrangement links TRBV28 to TRBJ1-4; D ambiguous. This CDR3 comprises 12 residues. The V gene lost 3 bases and the J gene lost 3 bases, with 2 bases spanning the gap. The V gene's germline CDR1 is MDHEN and CDR2 SYDVKM. The CDR3 loop is CASSFPNEKLFF. The CDR3 DNA sequence: TGTGCCAGCAGTTTCCCTAATGAAAAACTGTTTTTT.

V is TRBV7-3 and J is TRBJ1-6, with D possibly TRBD1 on 5 matching bases. The CDR3 consists of 15 residues. Per the germline V gene, CDR1 is SGHTA and CDR2 is FQGTGA. Trimming pared 1 base from V and 7 bases from J, leaving 11 bases between. CDR3 residues: CASSLKLGENSPLHF. The CDR3 bases are TGTGCCAGCAGCTTAAAACTAGGGGAGAATTCACCCCTCCACTTT.

The CDR3 loop reads CASSPPLTEPRRETQYF. The CDR3 DNA sequence: TGCGCCAGCAGCCCACCCCTCACCGAACCTAGAAGGGAGACCCAGTACTTC. V gene TRBV5-1 combines with J gene TRBJ2-5; D is ambiguous. CDR3 length: 17 residues. Trimming pared 4 bases from V and 5 bases from J, leaving 24 bases between. Germline V gene lookup returns CDR1 SGHRS and CDR2 YFSETQ.

This rearrangement joins TRBV2 to TRBJ1-1; no clear D gene. Germline values: CDR1 SNHLY, CDR2 FYNNEI. CDR3 length: 13 residues. V was shortened by 6 bases and J by 1 base, with 9 bases between the two germline ends. CDR3 nucleotide sequence: TGTGCCAGCAGGGATACAGAGAACACTGAAGCTTTCTTT. It specifies CASRDTENTEAFF.

This clone has a single count. The V call is TRBV2, the J call TRBJ1-1; 10 bases are a match to TRBD1. Unmatched junction bases numbered 13, after V lost 6 bases and J lost 6 bases. The CDR3 length is 16 residues. Germline loops: CDR1 SNHLY, CDR2 FYNNEI. DNA of the CDR3: TGTGCCAGCAGCGAGGGACAGGGGAGAGTCTTTTCTGAAGCTTTCTTT. Translation gives CASSEGQGRVFSEAFF.

The J gene is TRBJ2-7, the V gene TRBV11-2; no reliable D call. Trimming cost V 1 base and J 6 bases, with 4 bases left between them. Germline CDR1 reads SGHAT; CDR2 reads FQNNGV. The CDR3 has 11 amino acids. In DNA, the CDR3 is TGTGCCAGCAGCTTAGCGGTCGAGCAGTACTTC. This encodes CASSLAVEQYF.

V gene TRBV6-5 combines with J gene TRBJ2-7; no clear D gene. V shed 2 bases and J shed 2 bases, with 10 bases lying between them. CDR1 and CDR2 from the germline V gene are MNHEY and SVGAGI. This CDR3 is built from 14 residues. The CDR3 coding sequence is TGTGCCAGCAGTTACCAAACGGAAGCCTACGAGCAGTACTTC. The encoded protein is CASSYQTEAYEQYF.

The chain combines TRBV9 with TRBJ2-7, with TRBD1 matching 12 bases. Looked up from germline, CDR1 is SGDLS and CDR2 is YYNGEE. V dropped 4 bases and J dropped 6; count of bases not matched to a gene: 8. This CDR3 comprises 15 residues. The CDR3 DNA reads as TGTGCCAGCAGCAGACTGATGGGACAGGGGGCCGAGCAGTACTTC. Translating gives CASSRLMGQGAEQYF.

J is TRBJ2-3 and V is TRBV21-1; no check of the table's D call, TRBD2, against the DNA was made. TRBV21-1 is labeled a pseudogene. This CDR3 is 21 amino acids long. The CDR3 DNA follows: TGTGCCAGCAGCAAAGGAGGACTGGAAACCGACTATAAGACTAGCACAGATACGCAGTATTTT. Residues: CASSKGGLETDYKTSTDTQYF.

The chain employs TRBV6-1 and TRBJ1-1; D not certain. The V gene's germline CDR1 is MNHNS and CDR2 SASEGT. Between the trimmed V and J ends, which lost 6 bases and 1 base, there was a span of 6 bases. CDR3 length equals 12 residues. The CDR3 loop is CASREGNTEAFF. For the CDR3, the DNA is TGTGCCAGCAGGGAGGGGAACACTGAAGCTTTCTTT.

The gene calls are TRBV28 and TRBJ1-5; no reliable D call. Between the trimmed V and J ends, which lost 3 bases and 7 bases, there was a span of 7 bases. This CDR3 spans 12 amino acids. CDR1 MDHEN and CDR2 SYDVKM come from the germline V gene. The CDR3 is CASSFEVQPQHF. The DNA of the CDR3 is TGTGCCAGCAGTTTTGAAGTACAGCCCCAGCATTTT.

The chain carries TRBV6-5 and TRBJ2-7, with D tentatively TRBD1 (5 bases). The CDR3 is 13 amino acids. V was pared by 4 bases and J by 6 bases, with 13 bases between. Germline CDR1 and CDR2: MNHEY and SVGAGI. CDR3 sequence: CASSSRQGSEQYF. The CDR3 nucleotides are TGTGCCAGCAGTTCCCGCCAGGGTTCCGAGCAGTACTTC.

This sequence joins TRBV6-5 and TRBJ2-2, with 8 bases matching TRBD1. V shed 5 bases, J shed 5 bases, and the junction held 7 bases outside the gene matches. There are 15 residues in the CDR3. Per germline, CDR1 MNHEY and CDR2 SVGAGI. The CDR3: CASSTDRGGTGELFF. CDR3 nucleotides: TGTGCCAGCAGTACCGACAGGGGCGGAACCGGGGAGCTGTTTTTT.

The CDR3 is CASSELRTDFGYTF. In nucleotides, the CDR3 is TGTGCCAGCAGTGAACTTAGGACAGATTTTGGCTACACCTTC. The chain combines TRBV6-1 with TRBJ1-2; D is perhaps TRBD1 (6 bases). Deletions cut 2 bases from V and 7 bases from J, with 14 bases between. The CDR3 is made up of 14 amino acids. Germline V gives CDR1 MNHNS, CDR2 SASEGT.

V usage is TRBV27 and J usage is TRBJ1-5; TRBD1 might be the D (5 bases). The germline V and J ends were trimmed by 5 bases and 7 bases, with 15 bases remaining between them. CDR1 is MNHEY, CDR2 SMNVEV, per germline (reference sequence). This CDR3 is built from 14 residues. CDR3 DNA sequence: TGTGCCAGCAGTCCCCGGAGGGGAGGGCAGCCCCAGCATTTT. It codes for CASSPRRGGQPQHF.

The sample holds many counts of this clone. Its ends do not fully match the called genes, so a read error is possible. V and J are TRBV15 and TRBJ1-1; D possibly corresponds to TRBD1 (5 bases). Germline V lookup: CDR1 LNHNV, CDR2 YYDKDF (reference sequence). The CDR3 loop spans 14 amino acids. The CDR3 here is CATSRAGGNAEAFF. The DNA of the CDR3 is TGTGCCACCAGCAGAGCGGGGGGGAACGCTGAAGCTTTCTTT.

This rearrangement joins TRBV6-5 to TRBJ1-4, with 8 nucleotides matching TRBD1. Trimming cost V 4 bases and J 4 bases; bases outside gene matches: 2. The CDR3 spans 14 residues. Germline values: CDR1 MNHEY, CDR2 SVGAGI. The CDR3 here is CASSSTGVNEKLFF. The CDR3 DNA is TGTGCCAGCAGTTCGACAGGGGTTAATGAAAAACTGTTTTTT.